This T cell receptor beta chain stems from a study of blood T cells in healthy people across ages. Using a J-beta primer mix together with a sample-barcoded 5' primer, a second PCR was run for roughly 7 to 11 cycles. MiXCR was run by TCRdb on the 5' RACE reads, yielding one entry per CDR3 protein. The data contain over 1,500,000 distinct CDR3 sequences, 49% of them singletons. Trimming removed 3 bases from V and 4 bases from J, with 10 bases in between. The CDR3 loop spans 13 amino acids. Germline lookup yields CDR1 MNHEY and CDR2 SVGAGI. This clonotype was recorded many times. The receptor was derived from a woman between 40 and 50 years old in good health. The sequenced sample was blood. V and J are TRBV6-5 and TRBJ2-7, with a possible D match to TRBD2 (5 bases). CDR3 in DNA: TGTGCCAGCAGTTATCGGGAATTATACGAGCAGTACTTC. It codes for CASSYRELYEQYF.